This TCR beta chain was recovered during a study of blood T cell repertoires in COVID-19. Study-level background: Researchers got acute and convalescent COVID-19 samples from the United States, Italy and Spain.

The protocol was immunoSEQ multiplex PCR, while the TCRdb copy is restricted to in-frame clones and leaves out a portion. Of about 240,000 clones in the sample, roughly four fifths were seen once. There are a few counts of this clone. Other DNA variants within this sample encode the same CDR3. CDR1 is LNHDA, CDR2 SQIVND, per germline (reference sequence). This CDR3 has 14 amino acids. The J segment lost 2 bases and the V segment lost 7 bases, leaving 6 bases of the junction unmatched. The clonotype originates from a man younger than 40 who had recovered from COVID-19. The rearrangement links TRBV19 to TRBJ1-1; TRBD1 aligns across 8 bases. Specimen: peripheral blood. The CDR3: CASNLQGGNTEAFF. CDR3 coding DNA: TGTGCCAGTAACCTACAGGGGGGTAACACTGAAGCTTTCTTT. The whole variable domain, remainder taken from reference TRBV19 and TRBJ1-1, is DGGITQSPKYLFRKEGQNVTLSCEQNLNHDAMYWYRQDPGQGLRLIYYSQIVNDFQKGDIAEGYSVSREKKESFPLTVTSAQKNPTAFYLCASNLQGGNTEAFFGQGTRLTVV.